This paragraph reports one TCR beta chain. This clone was counted between two and nine times. What this receptor recognizes is not known. Base qualities were left out, and no much larger clone turns up one base away. The entry originates in a study of beta chain features in type 1 diabetes (dated by TCRdb to the late 2010s). About the investigation overall: Mean age, gender distribution, total cell number and subset yield were not different between patients and healthy donors. A total of roughly 100 million sorted cells were examined across all samples, and a strong correlation was observed between cell number per subset and RNA yield. In the study, recently diagnosed type 1 diabetes patients and matched healthy donors were compared on the TCRB repertoires of their sorted circulating CD4+ T cell subsets. Naive and central memory subsets were obtained from all 30 or so donors, but regulatory and stem cell-like memory subsets were isolated from only 8 patients and about eight healthy donors.

From each donor, a single peripheral blood sample of approximately 0.11 L on average was drawn into heparinised tubes. A BD FACSAria II and a panel including CD45RO, CCR7, CD25, CD127, CD95 and CD27 were used to sort naive, central memory, regulatory and stem cell-like memory CD4+ T cells. A purity above 98% was achieved for all sorted populations. Right away, PBMCs were isolated by Lymphoprep density gradient centrifugation and were stained directly, with no culture step. So that batch effects would be minimized, each experiment stained and sorted samples in pairs, pairing one healthy donor with one patient. The entire isolated RNA was reverse transcribed using the High Capacity cDNA Reverse Transcription Kit, and thus expressed TCRB transcripts were sequenced. Deep immunoSEQ sequencing was performed on naive, central memory and regulatory T cell samples, with an average of around 3.5 million total reads per sample. After sorted cells were lysed in RLT buffer, RNA was extracted with DNase-treated RNeasy Micro or Mini kits, with the choice depending on cell number. Each cell subset was processed on its own to prevent cross-contamination, while patient and healthy donor samples were processed together. TCRB sequences were amplified from cDNA with the immunoSEQ multiplex PCR, producing 87-bp fragments spanning the CDR3 region. Amplicons were sequenced on the Illumina HiSeq platform. The paper's data handling went like this. PCR bias was corrected computationally using synthetic template baselines, and reads within Hamming distance 2 were collapsed, with unmergeable singletons discarded. Reads were aligned against IMGT to assign V, D and J genes, CDR3 length and insertions or deletions at six rearrangement sites. Within each subset, clonotype counts were normalized to the number of sorted cells before true diversity and Gini coefficients were calculated with the tcR R package. The overlap coefficient, calculated on TCRB nucleotide sequences, was used to quantify repertoire sharing. As a proxy for the pre-selection repertoire, out-of-frame TCRB sequences from naive cells were analyzed. Not all clones reach the TCRdb copy of this immuneACCESS table, which keeps in-frame sequences only. Checked studies attribute under half of the gap to unresolved V genes and leave the rest unexplained. The V and J calls and the clone size are those of that table, but D and trimming were determined from the DNA. The sample table lists around 690,000 clones, around 12% of them with a count of one. The top ten hold more than 0.09% of the sample.

Here is what the overall study found, with its caveats: PCR may preferentially amplify shorter templates, but because patient and control samples were amplified and corrected together, any resulting skew would affect both groups equally. Fewer insertions and more nucleotide deletions at VDJ recombination sites were observed in patients with type 1 diabetes, implying thymic rearrangement abnormalities. Naive, central memory and regulatory TCRB repertoires appeared to be more alike among patients than among healthy donors. Because cDNA was sequenced instead of genomic DNA, activated cells with high expression could be over-represented, although the groups did not differ in activation or CD3 levels. Only small numbers of individuals were included in the HLA sub-analyses, which left unresolved whether HLA type had any influence on TCRB rearrangement. Type 1 diabetes patients showed a moderate but significant shortening of TCRB CDR3 length in all four CD4+ subsets.

Reading the germline V gene gives CDR1 SGHRS and CDR2 YFSETQ. Cut back by 5 bases and 0 bases, the V and J ends lie 12 bases apart. The CDR3 has 15 amino acids, counting the end cysteine and phenylalanine. CDR3 DNA is the only sequence kept; it has 45 bases, read in frame from the first base. The source of this sequence is a man under 40 with type 1 diabetes. Here the chain combines TRBV5-1 and TRBJ1-5; no D gene is confidently identified. Sequencing input: naive CD4+ T cells from blood. In the paper's terms, the cell subset or site label means: true naive CD4+ T cells. The bases read TGCGCCAGCAGGTCTGGGGAAGATAGCAATCAGCCCCAGCATTTT. Its protein product is CASRSGEDSNQPQHF.